This T cell receptor (beta chain) came from a study of radiation and T cells in renal cell carcinoma. The overall study: Nephrectomy followed 15 Gy stereotactic body radiation by 4 weeks.

Study outcomes and limitations: Top tumor clonotypes rose in blood 2 weeks post-radiation, then contracted. Pretreatment tumor biopsies were lacking, so baseline clonotypes are unknown.

Points on this clone: Its antigen is undetermined.

The data were produced by immunoSEQ multiplex PCR, yet TCRdb's version contains in-frame clones alone and is incomplete. Of some 120,000 clones in the sample, 88% are singletons; the top ten hold over 4.5%. Trimming removed 6 bases from V and 12 bases from J, with 15 bases in between. This CDR3 is built from 12 residues. Per the germline V gene, CDR1 is SNHLY and CDR2 is FYNNEI. The time point was: blood 2 weeks post-SBRT. Regarding treatment: 15 Gy SBRT to primary tumor, nephrectomy 4 weeks later. This renal cell carcinoma was of the clear cell type. This chain links TRBV2 with TRBJ2-1, with D perhaps TRBD1 (6 bases). The sequencing used blood, collected from a patient whose treatment included radiotherapy and nephrectomy. The TCR originated in a woman in her sixties or seventies with renal cell carcinoma. CDR3 protein: CASRPDRLGQFF. As DNA, the CDR3 is TGTGCCAGCAGACCCGACAGGTTGGGGCAGTTCTTC.